The following is a TCR beta chain sequence with its context. The target antigen is unknown. Generated by immunoSEQ multiplex PCR, the TCRdb table keeps only in-frame clones and is missing some. The table has some 110,000 clones, around 88% seen once; the top ten hold approximately 6.5%. These data are taken from a study of T cell responses to AZD1222 COVID-19 vaccine. Pooled samples include second doses given at about 4 or 12 weeks. Broader study findings: Every sample of the repertoires postdated the peak T cell response. Unmutated variant regions reportedly attract nearly half of all spike-specific TCRs. The CD4 TCRs associated with vaccination extended across spike and predominated at 160-218 and 743-854.

The sequenced sample was peripheral blood, obtained 28 days after the second AZD1222 dose. The receptor was derived from an adult who received the AZD1222 COVID-19 vaccine.

The CDR3 DNA reads TGCGCCAGCAGTGCCGGGTTAGCAGACAGCTTTTTTTATAATTCACCCCTCCACTTT. This sequence encodes CASSAGLADSFFYNSPLHF. This chain joins TRBV10-2 and TRBJ1-6; possibly TRBD1 for D (5 bases). This CDR3 is 19 amino acids long. The ends were cut back, 4 bases at V and 4 bases at J, with 23 bases in the middle. The germline V gene encodes CDR1 WSHSY and CDR2 SAAADI.